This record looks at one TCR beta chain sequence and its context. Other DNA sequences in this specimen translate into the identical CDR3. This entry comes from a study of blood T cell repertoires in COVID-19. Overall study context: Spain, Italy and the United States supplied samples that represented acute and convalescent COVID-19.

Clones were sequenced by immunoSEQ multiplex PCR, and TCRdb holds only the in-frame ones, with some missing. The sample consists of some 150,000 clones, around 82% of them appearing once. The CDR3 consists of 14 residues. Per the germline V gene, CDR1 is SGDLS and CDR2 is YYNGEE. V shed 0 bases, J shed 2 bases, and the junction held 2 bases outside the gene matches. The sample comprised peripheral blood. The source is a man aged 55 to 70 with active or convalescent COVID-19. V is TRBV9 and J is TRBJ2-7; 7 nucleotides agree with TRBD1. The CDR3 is CASSVGQGAYEQYF. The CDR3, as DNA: TGTGCCAGCAGCGTAGGTCAGGGGGCCTACGAGCAGTACTTC.